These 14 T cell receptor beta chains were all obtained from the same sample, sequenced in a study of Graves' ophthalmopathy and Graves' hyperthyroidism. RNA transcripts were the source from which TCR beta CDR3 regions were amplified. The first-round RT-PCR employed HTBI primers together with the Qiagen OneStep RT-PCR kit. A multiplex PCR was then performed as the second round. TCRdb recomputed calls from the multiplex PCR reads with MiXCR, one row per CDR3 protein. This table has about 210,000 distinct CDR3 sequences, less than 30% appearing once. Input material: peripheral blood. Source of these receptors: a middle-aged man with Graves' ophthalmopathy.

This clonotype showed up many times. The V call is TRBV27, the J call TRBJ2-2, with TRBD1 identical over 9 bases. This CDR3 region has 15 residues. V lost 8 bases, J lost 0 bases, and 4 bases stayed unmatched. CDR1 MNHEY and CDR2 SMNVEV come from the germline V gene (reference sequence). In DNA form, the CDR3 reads TGTGCCAGCCGGGGGACAGGGACGAACACCGGGGAGCTGTTTTTT. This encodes CASRGTGTNTGELFF.

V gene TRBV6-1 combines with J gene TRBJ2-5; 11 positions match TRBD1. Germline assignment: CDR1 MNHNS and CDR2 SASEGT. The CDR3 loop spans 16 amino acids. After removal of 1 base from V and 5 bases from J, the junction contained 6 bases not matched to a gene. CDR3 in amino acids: CASSEGLGQGAETQYF. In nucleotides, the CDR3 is TGTGCCAGCAGTGAAGGTTTAGGACAGGGGGCGGAGACCCAGTACTTC.

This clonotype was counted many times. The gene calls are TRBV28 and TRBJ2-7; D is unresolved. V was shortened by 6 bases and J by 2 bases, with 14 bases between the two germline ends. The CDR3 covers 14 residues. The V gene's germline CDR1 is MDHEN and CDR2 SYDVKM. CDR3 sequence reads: CASSPRFRPYEQYF. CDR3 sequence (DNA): TGTGCCAGCAGCCCTCGATTTCGCCCCTACGAGCAGTACTTC.

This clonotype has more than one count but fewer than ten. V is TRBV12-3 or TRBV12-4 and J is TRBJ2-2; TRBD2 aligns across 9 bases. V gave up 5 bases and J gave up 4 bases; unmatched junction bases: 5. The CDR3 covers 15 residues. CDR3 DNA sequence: TGTGCCAGCAGTCCCCTTAGCGGGAGCACCGGGGAGCTGTTTTTT. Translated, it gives CASSPLSGSTGELFF.

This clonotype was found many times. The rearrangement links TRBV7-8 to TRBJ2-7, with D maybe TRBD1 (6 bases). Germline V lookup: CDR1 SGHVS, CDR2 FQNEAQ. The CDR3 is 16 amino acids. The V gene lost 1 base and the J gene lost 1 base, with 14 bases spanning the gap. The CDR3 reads CASSLGSGTPSYEQYF. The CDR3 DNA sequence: TGTGCCAGCAGCTTAGGATCGGGGACACCTTCCTACGAGCAGTACTTC.

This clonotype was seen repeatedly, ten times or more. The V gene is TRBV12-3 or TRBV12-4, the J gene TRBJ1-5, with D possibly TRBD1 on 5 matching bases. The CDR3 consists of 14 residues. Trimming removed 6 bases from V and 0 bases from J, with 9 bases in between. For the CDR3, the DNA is TGTGCCAGCAGGAGCACAGGTAGCAATCAGCCCCAGCATTTT. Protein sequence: CASRSTGSNQPQHF.

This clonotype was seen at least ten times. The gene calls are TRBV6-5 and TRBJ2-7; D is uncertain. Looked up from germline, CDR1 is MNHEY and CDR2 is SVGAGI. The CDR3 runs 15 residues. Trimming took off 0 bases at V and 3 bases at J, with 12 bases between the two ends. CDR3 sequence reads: CASSYSWEGYYEQYF. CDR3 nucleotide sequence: TGTGCCAGCAGTTACTCTTGGGAAGGGTACTACGAGCAGTACTTC.

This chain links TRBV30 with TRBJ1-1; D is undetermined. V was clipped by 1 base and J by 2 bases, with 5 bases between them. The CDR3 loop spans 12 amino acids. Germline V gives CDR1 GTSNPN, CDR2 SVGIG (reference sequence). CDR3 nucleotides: TGTGCCTGGAGTGAACGTAACACTGAAGCTTTCTTT. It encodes CAWSERNTEAFF.

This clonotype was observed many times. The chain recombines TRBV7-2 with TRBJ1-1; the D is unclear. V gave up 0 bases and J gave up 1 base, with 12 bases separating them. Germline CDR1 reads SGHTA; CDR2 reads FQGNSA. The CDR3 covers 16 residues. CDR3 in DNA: TGTGCCAGCAGCTTAGCCCCTCTTTTAAAGAACACTGAAGCTTTCTTT. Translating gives CASSLAPLLKNTEAFF.

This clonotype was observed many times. The CDR3 here is CSVGTADPGNTIYF. For the CDR3, the DNA is TGCAGCGTGGGGACAGCGGACCCTGGAAACACCATATATTTT. V usage is TRBV29-1 and J usage is TRBJ1-3, with TRBD1 matching 7 bases. Germline V lookup: CDR1 SQVTM, CDR2 ANQGSEA. V lost 6 bases and J lost 2; bases outside the gene matches: 7. The CDR3 sequence is 14 residues long.

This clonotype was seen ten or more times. DNA for the CDR3: TGCAGCGTTGACGGACTAGCGGGAGAGACCCAGTACTTC. Protein: CSVDGLAGETQYF. V usage is TRBV29-1 and J usage is TRBJ2-5, with 11 bases matching TRBD2. The germline CDR1 and CDR2 sequences are SQVTM and ANQGSEA. CDR3 size: 13 residues. Trimming at V came to 3 bases and at J to 4 bases, leaving 1 base not matched to a gene.

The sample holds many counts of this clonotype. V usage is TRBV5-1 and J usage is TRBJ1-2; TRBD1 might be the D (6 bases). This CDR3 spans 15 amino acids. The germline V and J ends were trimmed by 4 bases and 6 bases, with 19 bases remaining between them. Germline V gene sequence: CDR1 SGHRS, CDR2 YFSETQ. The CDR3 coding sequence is TGCGCCAGCAGCCCACAACAGGGTGTCCTGAATGGCTACACCTTC. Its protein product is CASSPQQGVLNGYTF.

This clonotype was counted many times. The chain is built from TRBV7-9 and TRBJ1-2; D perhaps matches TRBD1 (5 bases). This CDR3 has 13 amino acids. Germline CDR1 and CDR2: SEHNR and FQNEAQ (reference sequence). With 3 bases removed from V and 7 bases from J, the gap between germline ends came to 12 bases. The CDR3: CASSLGGAGGYTF. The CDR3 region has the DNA TGTGCCAGCAGCTTGGGGGGAGCGGGTGGCTACACCTTC. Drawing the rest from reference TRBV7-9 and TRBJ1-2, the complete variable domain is DTGVSQNPRHKITKRGQNVTFRCDPISEHNRLYWYRQTLGQGPEFLTYFQNEAQLEKSRLLSDRFSAERPKGSFSTLEIQRTEQGDSAMYLCASSLGGAGGYTFGSGTRLTVV.

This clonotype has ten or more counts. CDR3 protein: CSASDRVSYEQYF. CDR3 nucleotides: TGCAGCGCAAGTGACAGGGTCTCCTACGAGCAGTACTTC. The chain is built from TRBV29-1 and TRBJ2-7; the match to TRBD1 covers 7 bases. The germline gives CDR1 SQVTM, CDR2 ANQGSEA. V dropped 7 bases and J dropped 0; count of bases not matched to a gene: 6. The CDR3 covers 13 residues.